Listed here are 11 T cell receptor beta chains from one sample, sequenced in a study of spatial heterogeneity in lung cancer. Time point meaning: sample taken at primary tumor resection. Unsorted whole RNA samples from tumor, nontumor lung or frozen PBMC were sequenced. In TCRdb, the 5' RACE reads were re-called with MiXCR into one record per CDR3 protein. The sample has roughly 46,000 distinct CDR3 sequences; approximately 12% are singletons. The specimen was PBMCs, collected at surgery. The receptors come from a female donor with early-stage non-small cell lung cancer.

The chain carries TRBV2 and TRBJ1-2, with a possible D match to TRBD1 (5 bases). V shed 6 bases and J shed 5 bases, with 16 bases lying between them. The CDR3 loop spans 14 amino acids. The germline CDR1 and CDR2 sequences are SNHLY and FYNNEI. The CDR3 region is CASSATGSGYGYTF. The CDR3 region has the DNA TGTGCCAGCAGCGCTACCGGGTCAGGGTATGGCTACACCTTC.

V is TRBV12-3 or TRBV12-4 and J is TRBJ1-5; D not certain. This CDR3 comprises 13 residues. Trimming took off 6 bases at V and 3 bases at J, with 9 bases between the two ends. For the CDR3, the DNA is TGTGCCAGCAGCCCTCCCCTCAATCAGCCCCAGCATTTT. Translated: CASSPPLNQPQHF.

V is TRBV20-1 and J is TRBJ1-2; D might be TRBD1 (5 bases). The CDR3 spans 15 residues. The germline CDR1 and CDR2 sequences are DFQATT and SNEGSKA (reference sequence). The ends were cut back, 6 bases at V and 6 bases at J, with 23 bases in the middle. CDR3 sequence: CSAPVLGLGGDGYTF. Written as DNA, the CDR3 is TGCAGTGCCCCTGTCCTGGGACTGGGAGGGGATGGCTACACCTTC.

The rearrangement uses TRBV20-1 and TRBJ1-1; D gene uncertain. CDR1 is DFQATT and CDR2 is SNEGSKA in the germline V gene (reference sequence). V dropped 1 base and J dropped 2 bases, with 14 bases sitting between them. This CDR3 is 15 amino acids long. For the CDR3, the DNA is TGCAGTGCTAGAGGGATGGGTCGGGTTAACACTGAAGCTTTCTTT. It yields the protein CSARGMGRVNTEAFF.

There are many counts of this clonotype. This chain connects TRBV6-5 to TRBJ2-3, with 9 bases matching TRBD2. Per the germline V gene, CDR1 is MNHEY and CDR2 is SVGAGI. The CDR3 extends over 15 amino acids. After removal of 7 bases from V and 0 bases from J, the junction contained 5 bases not matched to a gene. DNA of the CDR3: TGTGCCAGCACCCCTAGCGGGGCCAGCACAGATACGCAGTATTTT. It encodes CASTPSGASTDTQYF.

The chain has TRBV28 and TRBJ2-6; perhaps TRBD2 as D (6 bases). The CDR3 loop spans 15 amino acids. Between the trimmed V and J ends, which lost 3 bases and 0 bases, there was a span of 6 bases. CDR1 and CDR2 (germline): MDHEN, SYDVKM. CDR3 sequence (DNA): TGTGCCAGCAGTTTGCGGGGCTCTGGGGCCAACGTCCTGACTTTC. Amino acid sequence: CASSLRGSGANVLTF.

This clonotype has a count of ten or more. V usage is TRBV29-1 and J usage is TRBJ2-1; 11 bases match TRBD2. Germline V gene sequence: CDR1 SQVTM, CDR2 ANQGSEA. V shed 7 bases and J 4 bases; nucleotides not matched to a gene: 6. The CDR3 runs 14 residues. CDR3 sequence (DNA): TGCAGCGCCTTTAGCGGGGGGGTGTACAATGAGCAGTTCTTC. As protein: CSAFSGGVYNEQFF.

This clonotype was seen repeatedly, ten times or more. V usage is TRBV28 and J usage is TRBJ2-3; unclear D gene. Germline V CDR1 and CDR2: MDHEN, SYDVKM. CDR3 size: 14 residues. Trimming stripped 3 bases from V and 3 bases from J, with 10 bases between. The CDR3 is CASSFPGRTDTQYF. The DNA for the CDR3 is TGTGCCAGCAGTTTCCCTGGCAGGACAGATACGCAGTATTTT.

A single count supports this clonotype. This chain uses TRBV13 with TRBJ2-3; maybe TRBD1 (7 bases). Germline CDR1 is PRHDT and CDR2 is FYEKMQ (reference sequence). The CDR3 sequence is 16 residues long. V lost 4 bases to trimming and J lost 1 base, with 15 bases between them. The CDR3 nucleotides read TGTGCCAGCAGCTACGGCAGGGGGGAAGGCACAGATACGCAGTATTTT. This codes for CASSYGRGEGTDTQYF.

This clonotype was seen many times. The chain joins TRBV27 to TRBJ1-4; D is unclear. Trimming shortened V by 4 bases and J by 0 bases, and 9 bases separated the two germline ends. CDR1 is MNHEY, CDR2 SMNVEV, per germline (reference sequence). The CDR3 spans 15 residues. The CDR3 region is CASSSYPATNEKLFF. CDR3 bases: TGTGCCAGCAGTTCTTACCCAGCAACTAATGAAAAACTGTTTTTT.

This clonotype was seen only a few times. The rearrangement links TRBV11-2 to TRBJ1-1, with 9 bases lining up with TRBD1. The V and J ends lost 3 bases and 10 bases, in that order; junction bases with no gene match: 18. The CDR3 covers 17 residues. Germline V gene sequence: CDR1 SGHAT, CDR2 FQNNGV. The chain's CDR3 is CASSFTGTGIGGSGAFF. CDR3 in DNA: TGTGCCAGCAGCTTTACTGGGACAGGGATAGGGGGCTCGGGAGCTTTCTTT.